This record concerns one T cell receptor (beta chain) sequence. What it recognizes is unknown. The CDR3 runs 16 residues. Germline V CDR1 and CDR2: SNHLY, FYNNEI. V gave up 4 bases and J gave up 6 bases; unmatched junction bases: 11. This entry is derived from a study of cytomegalovirus exposure and HLA in healthy donors. The PCR had 60 Vbeta and 13 Jbeta primers. In the study's own analysis: A later analysis counted 65 million to 80 million unique TCR beta chains, 9.5 million to 12 million shared. Generated by immunoSEQ multiplex PCR, the TCRdb table keeps only in-frame clones and is missing some. D and trimming come from the DNA, and the V and J calls and clone size come from that table. The top ten clones hold about 1.5% of a sample with some 150,000 clones, approximately 82% of them seen once. Notes on the study in general: Associated with cytomegalovirus, according to the listing, were around 170 TCR beta chains.

J is TRBJ2-3 and V is TRBV2; 9 positions match TRBD2. The TCR comes from a man in his thirties or forties in good health and CMV-seropositive. The sample was PBMCs. CDR3 residues: CASSVSRAGGPDTQYF. The CDR3 DNA reads as TGTGCCAGCAGTGTGTCTCGCGCGGGAGGGCCGGATACGCAGTATTTT.